A selection of T cell receptor beta chains follows, all from one sample in a study of T-cell memory formation after mild COVID-19. In TCRdb, the 5' RACE reads were re-called with MiXCR into one record per CDR3 protein. The sample contains roughly 370,000 distinct CDR3 sequences, roughly 15% of which appear only once. The sample consisted of PBMCs or a T cell subset sorted from them (not recorded which). All receptors come from a man between 18 and 35 years old who had mild COVID-19 (a few samples of this study predate the infection). Cell type and time point are not known. CDR3s include the opening cysteine and the closing phenylalanine or tryptophan. A D gene is named only where the DNA matches it firmly. Expanded clones are given a class, and other clones once, few, many or no size at all.

length: 19; size: many; D: TRBD2; J: TRBJ2-2; V: TRBV5-6; CDR3: CASSLRRLAGQLSTGELFF; DNA: TGTGCCAGCAGCTTGCGGCGTCTAGCGGGGCAACTATCCACCGGGGAGCTGTTTTTT
length: 15; size: few; D: .; J: TRBJ2-2; V: TRBV5-6; CDR3: CASSSQNFNTGELFF; DNA: TGTGCCAGCAGCTCACAGAATTTTAACACCGGGGAGCTGTTTTTT
length: 15; size: few; D: .; J: TRBJ2-3; V: TRBV5-6; CDR3: CASSARERRSDTQYF; DNA: TGTGCCAGCAGCGCCCGGGAAAGGCGGTCAGATACGCAGTATTTT
length: 11; size: .; D: .; J: TRBJ2-2; V: TRBV28; CDR3: CASTHSGELFF; DNA: TGTGCCAGTACCCATTCTGGGGAGCTGTTTTTT
length: 17; size: .; D: TRBD2; J: TRBJ2-7; V: TRBV4-1; CDR3: CASSQDPSGGYSYEQYF; DNA: TGCGCCAGCAGCCAAGACCCTAGCGGGGGCTACTCCTACGAGCAGTACTTC
length: 13; size: few; D: .; J: TRBJ2-7; V: TRBV7-9; CDR3: CASSLRVRDEQYF; DNA: TGTGCCAGCAGCTTACGGGTGCGAGACGAGCAGTACTTC
length: 16; size: few; D: .; J: TRBJ1-2; V: TRBV11-2; CDR3: CASSLANDLTGYGYTF; DNA: TGTGCCAGCAGCTTAGCCAATGACTTAACCGGCTATGGCTACACCTTC
length: 15; size: few; D: TRBD1; J: TRBJ1-2; V: TRBV4-2; CDR3: CASSQGSDRVEGYTF; DNA: TGTGCCAGCAGCCAAGGGAGTGACAGGGTGGAAGGCTACACCTTC
length: 15; size: .; D: .; J: TRBJ1-2; V: TRBV7-2; CDR3: CASSLAPPSHYGYTF; DNA: TGTGCCAGCAGCTTAGCCCCCCCGTCCCACTACGGCTACACCTTC
length: 17; size: few; D: .; J: TRBJ1-1; V: TRBV7-9; CDR3: CASSSQTIRVGNTEAFF; DNA: TGTGCCAGCAGCTCCCAGACTATCAGGGTGGGGAACACTGAAGCTTTCTTT
length: 14; size: .; D: .; J: TRBJ1-2; V: TRBV3-1; CDR3: CASSQAEGQVGYTF; DNA: TGTGCCAGCAGCCAAGCCGAAGGGCAAGTGGGCTACACCTTC
length: 16; size: .; D: TRBD1; J: TRBJ2-3; V: TRBV5-1; CDR3: CASSLGQGAVSDTQYF; DNA: TGCGCCAGCAGCTTGGGACAGGGGGCGGTTTCAGATACGCAGTATTTT
length: 14; size: .; D: TRBD2; J: TRBJ2-3; V: TRBV29-1; CDR3: CSARTSSSTDTQYF; DNA: TGCAGCGCCCGGACTAGCAGCAGCACAGATACGCAGTATTTT
length: 12; size: .; D: .; J: TRBJ2-3; V: TRBV7-6; CDR3: CASSRYTDTQYF; DNA: TGTGCCAGCAGCCGTTACACAGATACGCAGTATTTT
length: 16; size: .; D: .; J: TRBJ1-4; V: TRBV7-2; CDR3: CASSPWGGFPDGKLFF; DNA: TGTGCCAGCAGCCCCTGGGGCGGGTTCCCGGATGGAAAACTGTTTTTT
length: 12; size: few; D: .; J: TRBJ1-1; V: TRBV5-4; CDR3: CASSLAQGTAFF; DNA: TGTGCCAGCAGCTTGGCCCAGGGCACGGCTTTCTTT
length: 12; size: .; D: TRBD1; J: TRBJ1-2; V: TRBV5-6; CDR3: CASRFGTGGYTF; DNA: TGTGCCAGCAGATTCGGGACAGGTGGCTACACCTTC
length: 13; size: few; D: .; J: TRBJ2-1; V: TRBV28; CDR3: CASRGDPANEQFF; DNA: TGTGCCAGCAGGGGGGACCCCGCCAATGAGCAGTTCTTC
length: 14; size: few; D: TRBD2; J: TRBJ2-2; V: TRBV19; CDR3: CASSGGPNTGELFF; DNA: TGTGCCTCTAGCGGGGGGCCAAACACCGGGGAGCTGTTTTTT
length: 17; size: few; D: .; J: TRBJ1-5; V: TRBV30; CDR3: CAWSVDRGGRSNQPQHF; DNA: TGTGCCTGGAGTGTAGACCGCGGGGGTCGAAGCAATCAGCCCCAGCATTTT
length: 16; size: few; D: TRBD1; J: TRBJ1-4; V: TRBV6-1; CDR3: CASSDPNRGGNEKLFF; DNA: TGTGCCAGCAGTGACCCAAACAGGGGTGGGAACGAAAAACTGTTTTTT
length: 16; size: few; D: .; J: TRBJ2-3; V: TRBV27; CDR3: CASSLIAGARTDTQYF; DNA: TGTGCCAGCAGTTTAATCGCGGGGGCCCGCACAGATACGCAGTATTTT
length: 13; size: few; D: .; J: TRBJ1-6; V: TRBV20-1; CDR3: CSASTPGAGTLHF; DNA: TGCAGTGCTAGTACCCCAGGGGCTGGGACCCTCCACTTT
length: 13; size: few; D: .; J: TRBJ2-5; V: TRBV5-6; CDR3: CASSLDEEETQYF; DNA: TGTGCCAGCAGCTTGGATGAGGAAGAGACCCAGTACTTC
length: 14; size: few; D: TRBD2; J: TRBJ2-3; V: TRBV7-2; CDR3: CASSLPAGADTQYF; DNA: TGTGCCAGCAGCTTACCAGCGGGGGCAGATACGCAGTATTTT